This TCR beta chain was sequenced in a study of blood T cell repertoires in COVID-19. Study-wide context: Recovered Cohort 3 donors showed two negative PCRs, clearance, or symptom resolution.

The V and J ends lost 1 base and 4 bases respectively, with 10 bases between them. Germline loops: CDR1 SEHNR, CDR2 FQNEAQ (reference sequence). The CDR3 sequence is 14 residues long. The cohort comprised adults aged roughly 18 to 100 years residing in some 24 US areas. Authors' data handling: Researchers report that nucleated cell counts were estimated from reference gene primer amplification. Here immunoSEQ multiplex PCR was the method, and the copy in TCRdb shows in-frame clones only, minus some. The DNA gave D and trimming, while V, J and clone size come from that table. This sample carries 300,000 to 450,000 clones, about 87% of them seen once, and the ten largest clones take more than 1.5%.

The sequence came from a man aged 40-49 years in a cohort exposed to, infected with or recovered from COVID-19 (not recorded which). The chain couples TRBV7-9 to TRBJ2-5, with D possibly TRBD1 on 5 matching bases. The material sequenced was PBMCs or T cells enriched from blood (not recorded which). CDR3 coding DNA: TGTGCCAGCAGCTTAGATGTCCAGGGAGAGACCCAGTACTTC. As protein: CASSLDVQGETQYF.